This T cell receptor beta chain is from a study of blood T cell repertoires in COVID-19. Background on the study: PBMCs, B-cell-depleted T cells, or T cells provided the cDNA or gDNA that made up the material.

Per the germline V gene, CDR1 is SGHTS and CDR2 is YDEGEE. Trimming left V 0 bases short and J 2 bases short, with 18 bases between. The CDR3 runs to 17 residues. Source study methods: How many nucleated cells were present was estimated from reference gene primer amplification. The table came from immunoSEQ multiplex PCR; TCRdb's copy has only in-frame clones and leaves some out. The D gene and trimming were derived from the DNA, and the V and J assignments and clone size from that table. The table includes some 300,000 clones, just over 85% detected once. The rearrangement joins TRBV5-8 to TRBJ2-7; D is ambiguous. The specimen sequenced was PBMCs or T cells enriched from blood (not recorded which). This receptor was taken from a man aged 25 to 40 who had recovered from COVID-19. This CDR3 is CASSLAIPRHRTYEQYF. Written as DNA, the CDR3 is TGTGCCAGCAGCTTGGCCATCCCCCGACACCGGACCTACGAGCAGTACTTC.